This T cell receptor (beta chain) emerged from a study of OX40 agonist ivuxolimab in advanced cancers. General study results and limits: Dose levels from 0.1 to 3.0 mg/kg saw CD4+ and CD8+ blood T cells expand clonally by week 6.

Germline-derived CDR1 and CDR2 are LGHNA and YSLEER. The CDR3 loop spans 14 amino acids. Comments on this clone: Antigen: not known.

Data came from immunoSEQ multiplex PCR; TCRdb stores just in-frame clones and leaves some out. The top ten hold 1.1% of the sample, which has tens of thousands of clones, about 88% seen once. The chain combines TRBV4-3 with TRBJ2-5; D is uncertain. The DNA end favors TRBJ2-7, so the J call may be wrong. The TCR was taken from an adult with an advanced solid tumor such as melanoma, head and neck, liver or kidney cancer. The starting material was CD4+ or CD8+ T cells sorted from blood, obtained in a trial of the OX40 agonist ivuxolimab. This chain's CDR3 is CASSPRTDTYEQYF. The DNA for the CDR3 is TGCGCCAGCAGCCCCCGGACGGATACCTACGAGCAGTACTTC.